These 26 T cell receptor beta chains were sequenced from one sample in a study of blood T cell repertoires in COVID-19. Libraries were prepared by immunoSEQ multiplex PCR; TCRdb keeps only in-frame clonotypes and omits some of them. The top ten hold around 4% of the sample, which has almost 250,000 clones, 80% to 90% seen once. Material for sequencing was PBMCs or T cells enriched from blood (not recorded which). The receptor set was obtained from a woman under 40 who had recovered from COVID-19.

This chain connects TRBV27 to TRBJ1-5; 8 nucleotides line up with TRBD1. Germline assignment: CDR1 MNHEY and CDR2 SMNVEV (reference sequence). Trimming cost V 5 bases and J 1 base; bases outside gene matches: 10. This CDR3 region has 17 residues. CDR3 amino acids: CASSPFGQGRSNQPQHF. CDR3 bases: TGTGCCAGCAGTCCCTTCGGACAGGGCAGAAGCAATCAGCCCCAGCATTTT.

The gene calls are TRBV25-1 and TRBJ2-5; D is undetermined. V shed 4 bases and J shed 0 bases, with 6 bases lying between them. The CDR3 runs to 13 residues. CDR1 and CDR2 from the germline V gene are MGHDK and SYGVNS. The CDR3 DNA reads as TGTGCCAGCAGTGTTAGTTACCAAGAGACCCAGTACTTC. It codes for CASSVSYQETQYF.

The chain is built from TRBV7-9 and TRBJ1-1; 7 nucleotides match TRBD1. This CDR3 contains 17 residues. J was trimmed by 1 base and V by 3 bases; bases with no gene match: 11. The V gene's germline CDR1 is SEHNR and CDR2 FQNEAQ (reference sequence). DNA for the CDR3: TGTGCCAGCAGCTTGAATTTAGGGGGCATTGGGAACACTGAAGCTTTCTTT. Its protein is CASSLNLGGIGNTEAFF. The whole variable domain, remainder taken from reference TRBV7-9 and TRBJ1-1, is DTGVSQNPRHKITKRGQNVTFRCDPISEHNRLYWYRQTLGQGPEFLTYFQNEAQLEKSRLLSDRFSAERPKGSFSTLEIQRTEQGDSAMYLCASSLNLGGIGNTEAFFGQGTRLTVV.

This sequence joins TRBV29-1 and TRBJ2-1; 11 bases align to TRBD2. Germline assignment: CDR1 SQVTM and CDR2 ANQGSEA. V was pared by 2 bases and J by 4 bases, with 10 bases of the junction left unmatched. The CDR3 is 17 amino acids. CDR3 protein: CSVEWGHTSGSYNEQFF. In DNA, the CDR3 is TGCAGCGTTGAATGGGGCCACACTAGCGGGAGTTACAATGAGCAGTTCTTC.

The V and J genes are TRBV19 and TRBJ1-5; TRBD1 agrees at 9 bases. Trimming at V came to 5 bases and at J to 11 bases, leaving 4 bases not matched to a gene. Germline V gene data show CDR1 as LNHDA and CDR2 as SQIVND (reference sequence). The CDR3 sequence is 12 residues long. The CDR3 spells CASSVRDRAQHF. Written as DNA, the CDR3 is TGTGCCAGTAGTGTCCGGGACAGGGCCCAGCATTTT.

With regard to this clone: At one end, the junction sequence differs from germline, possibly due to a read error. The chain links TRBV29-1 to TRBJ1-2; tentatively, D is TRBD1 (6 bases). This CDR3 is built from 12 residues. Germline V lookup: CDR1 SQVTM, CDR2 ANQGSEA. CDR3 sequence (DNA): TGCAGCGTTGAAGGGGGGCGAGGGCCCGAGGTTTTC. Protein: CSVEGGRGPEVF. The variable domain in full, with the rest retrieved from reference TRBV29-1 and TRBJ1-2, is SAVISQKPSRDICQRGTSLTIQCQVDSQVTMMFWYRQQPGQSLTLIATANQGSEATYESGFVIDKFPISRPNLTFSTLTVSNMSPEDSSIYLCSVEGGRGPEVFGSGTRLTVV.

The CDR3 is CASSWDSYNEQFF. The CDR3 DNA reads as TGCGCCAGCAGCTGGGACAGTTACAATGAGCAGTTCTTC. The chain joins TRBV5-1 to TRBJ2-1; TRBD1 agrees at 7 bases. The CDR3 totals 13 residues. The V gene end was trimmed by 3 bases and the J gene end by 4 bases; junction bases not matched to a gene: 1. Germline V gives CDR1 SGHRS, CDR2 YFSETQ.

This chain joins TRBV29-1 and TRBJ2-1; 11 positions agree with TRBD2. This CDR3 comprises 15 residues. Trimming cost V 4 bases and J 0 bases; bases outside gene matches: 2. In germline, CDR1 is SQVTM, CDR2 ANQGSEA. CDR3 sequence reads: CSVGGLAGSYNEQFF. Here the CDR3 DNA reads TGCAGCGTTGGTGGACTAGCGGGCTCCTACAATGAGCAGTTCTTC.

The CDR3 DNA follows: TGTGCCAGCAGCTTATACCGGGACACGGAGCTGTTTTTT. This gives the protein CASSLYRDTELFF. The chain is built from TRBV7-2 and TRBJ2-2, with D perhaps TRBD1 (6 bases). The V gene's germline CDR1 is SGHTA and CDR2 FQGNSA. V was shortened by 2 bases and J by 10 bases, with 11 bases between the two germline ends. The CDR3 length is 13 residues.

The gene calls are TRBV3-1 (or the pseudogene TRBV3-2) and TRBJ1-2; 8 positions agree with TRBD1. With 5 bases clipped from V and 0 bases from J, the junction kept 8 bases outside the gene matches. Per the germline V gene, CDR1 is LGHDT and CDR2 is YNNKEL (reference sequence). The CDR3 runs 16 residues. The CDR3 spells CASSSARDRSNYGYTF. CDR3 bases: TGTGCCAGCAGCTCAGCAAGGGACAGGTCTAACTATGGCTACACCTTC.

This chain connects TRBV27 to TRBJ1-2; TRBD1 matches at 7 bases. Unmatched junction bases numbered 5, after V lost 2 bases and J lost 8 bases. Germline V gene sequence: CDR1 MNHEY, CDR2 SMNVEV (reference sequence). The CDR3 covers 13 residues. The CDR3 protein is CASSLGRGSGYTF. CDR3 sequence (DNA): TGTGCCAGCAGTTTAGGCAGGGGGAGCGGCTACACCTTC.

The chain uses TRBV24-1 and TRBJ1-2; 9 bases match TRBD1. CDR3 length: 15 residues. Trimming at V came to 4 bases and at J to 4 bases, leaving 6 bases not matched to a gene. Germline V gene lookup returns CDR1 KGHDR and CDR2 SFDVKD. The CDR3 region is CATSDTGQGFYGYTF. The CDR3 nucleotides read TGTGCCACCAGTGACACGGGACAGGGCTTCTATGGCTACACCTTC.

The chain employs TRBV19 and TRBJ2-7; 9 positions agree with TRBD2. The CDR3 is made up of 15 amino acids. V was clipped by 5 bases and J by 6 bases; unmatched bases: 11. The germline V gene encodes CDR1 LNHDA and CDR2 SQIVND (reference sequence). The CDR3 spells CASSHLTSGVGEQYF. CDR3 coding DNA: TGTGCCAGTAGTCACTTGACTAGCGGAGTAGGCGAGCAGTACTTC.

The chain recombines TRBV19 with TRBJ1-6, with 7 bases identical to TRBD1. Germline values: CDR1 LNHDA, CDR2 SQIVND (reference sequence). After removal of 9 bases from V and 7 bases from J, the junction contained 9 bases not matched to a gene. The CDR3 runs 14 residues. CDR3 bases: TGTGCCAGCAAACCCGGGACAGAGAATTCACCCCTCCACTTT. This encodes CASKPGTENSPLHF.

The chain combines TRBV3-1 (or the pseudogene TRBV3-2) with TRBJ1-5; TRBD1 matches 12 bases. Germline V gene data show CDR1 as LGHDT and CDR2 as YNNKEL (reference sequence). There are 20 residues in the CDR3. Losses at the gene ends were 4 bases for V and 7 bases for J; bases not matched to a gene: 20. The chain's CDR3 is CASSLPNNLPGQGAGQPQHF. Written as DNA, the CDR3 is TGTGCCAGCAGCCTACCTAACAATCTACCGGGACAGGGGGCCGGCCAGCCCCAGCATTTT.

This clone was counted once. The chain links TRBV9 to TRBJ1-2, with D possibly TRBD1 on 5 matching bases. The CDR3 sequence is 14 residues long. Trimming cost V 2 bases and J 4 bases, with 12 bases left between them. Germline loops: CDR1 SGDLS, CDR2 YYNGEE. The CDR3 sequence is CASSVGRGSYGYTF. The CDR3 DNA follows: TGTGCCAGCAGCGTGGGTCGGGGGTCCTATGGCTACACCTTC.

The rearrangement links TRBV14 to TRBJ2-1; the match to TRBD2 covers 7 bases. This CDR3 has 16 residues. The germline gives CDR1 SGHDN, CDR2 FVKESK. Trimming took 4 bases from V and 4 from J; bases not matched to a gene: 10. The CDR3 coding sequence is TGTGCCAGCAGCCCGCTGGCATCGGGGGGTTACAATGAGCAGTTCTTC. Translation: CASSPLASGGYNEQFF.

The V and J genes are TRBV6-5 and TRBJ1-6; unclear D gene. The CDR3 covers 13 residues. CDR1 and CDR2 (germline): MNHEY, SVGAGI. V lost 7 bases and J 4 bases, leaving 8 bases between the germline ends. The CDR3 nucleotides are TGTGCCAGCAAAAGAGATTATAATTCACCCCTCCACTTT. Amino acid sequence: CASKRDYNSPLHF.

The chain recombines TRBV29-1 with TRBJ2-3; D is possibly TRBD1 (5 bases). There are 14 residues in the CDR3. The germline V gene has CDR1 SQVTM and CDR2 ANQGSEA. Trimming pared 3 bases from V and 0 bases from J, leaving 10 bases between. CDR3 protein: CSVEGLGSTDTQYF. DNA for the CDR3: TGCAGCGTTGAGGGGCTTGGGAGCACAGATACGCAGTATTTT.

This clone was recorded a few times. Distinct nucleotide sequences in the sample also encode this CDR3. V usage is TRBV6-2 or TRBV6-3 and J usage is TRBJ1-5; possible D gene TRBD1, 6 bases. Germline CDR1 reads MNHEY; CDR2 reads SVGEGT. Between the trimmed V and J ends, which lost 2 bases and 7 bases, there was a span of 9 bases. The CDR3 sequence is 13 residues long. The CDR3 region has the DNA TGTGCCAGCAGTTACGGTGGGGGCCAGCCCCAGCATTTT. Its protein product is CASSYGGGQPQHF.

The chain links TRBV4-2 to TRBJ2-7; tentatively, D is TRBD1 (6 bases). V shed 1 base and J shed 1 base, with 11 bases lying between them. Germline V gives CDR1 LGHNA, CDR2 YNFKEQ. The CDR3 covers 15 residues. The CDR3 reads CASSQVDRSSYEQYF. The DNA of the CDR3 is TGTGCCAGCAGCCAAGTCGACAGGTCTTCCTACGAGCAGTACTTC.

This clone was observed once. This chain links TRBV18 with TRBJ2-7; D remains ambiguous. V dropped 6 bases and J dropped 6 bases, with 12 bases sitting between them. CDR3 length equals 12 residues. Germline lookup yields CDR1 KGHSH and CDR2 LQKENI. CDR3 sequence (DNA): TGTGCCAGCTCCCACGAAACCGGCGAGCAGTACTTC. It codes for CASSHETGEQYF.

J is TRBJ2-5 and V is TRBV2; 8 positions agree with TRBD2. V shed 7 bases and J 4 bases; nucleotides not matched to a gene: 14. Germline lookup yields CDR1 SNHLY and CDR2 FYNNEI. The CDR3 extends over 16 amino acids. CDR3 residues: CASTPTRGSGIETQYF. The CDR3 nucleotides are TGTGCCAGCACTCCTACTCGGGGTAGCGGGATAGAGACCCAGTACTTC.

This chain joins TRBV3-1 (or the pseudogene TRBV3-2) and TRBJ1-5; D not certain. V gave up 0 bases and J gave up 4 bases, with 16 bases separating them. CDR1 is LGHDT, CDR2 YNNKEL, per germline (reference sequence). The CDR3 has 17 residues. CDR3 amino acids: CASSQDSSTGWNQPQHF. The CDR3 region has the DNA TGTGCCAGCAGCCAAGATTCCTCGACGGGTTGGAATCAGCCCCAGCATTTT.

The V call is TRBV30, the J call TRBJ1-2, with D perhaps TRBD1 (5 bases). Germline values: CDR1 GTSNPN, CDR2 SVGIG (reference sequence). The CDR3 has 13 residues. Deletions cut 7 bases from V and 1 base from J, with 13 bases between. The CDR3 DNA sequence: TGTGCCTCAATGCAGGGTAGTAACTATGGCTACACCTTC. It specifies CASMQGSNYGYTF.

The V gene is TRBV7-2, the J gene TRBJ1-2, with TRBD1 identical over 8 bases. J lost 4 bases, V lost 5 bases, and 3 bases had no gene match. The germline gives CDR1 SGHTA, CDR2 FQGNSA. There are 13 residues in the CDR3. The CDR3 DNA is TGTGCCAGCAGCGCCGGGACAGGCTATGGCTACACCTTC. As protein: CASSAGTGYGYTF.